Included here is one TCR beta chain sequence, with context. The data derive from a study of blood T cell repertoires in COVID-19. Researchers sorted participants into cohorts using their self-reported clinical history. Before being deemed recovered, Cohort 3 donors had two negative PCRs, clearance, or symptom resolution. Here immunoSEQ multiplex PCR was the method, and the copy in TCRdb shows in-frame clones only, minus some. This table has more than 250,000 clones, around 87% appearing once. V was clipped by 1 base and J by 2 bases; unmatched bases: 13. The CDR3 spans 18 residues. Germline loops: CDR1 SGHVS, CDR2 FQNEAQ.

The material sequenced was PBMCs or T cells enriched from blood (not recorded which). The clonotype originates from a woman in her thirties who had recovered from COVID-19. The chain recombines TRBV7-8 with TRBJ1-1; 7 bases agree with TRBD1. The CDR3 loop reads CASSLGYRRGQDNTEAFF. The CDR3 nucleotides read TGTGCCAGCAGCTTAGGCTACAGAAGAGGACAGGATAACACTGAAGCTTTCTTT.